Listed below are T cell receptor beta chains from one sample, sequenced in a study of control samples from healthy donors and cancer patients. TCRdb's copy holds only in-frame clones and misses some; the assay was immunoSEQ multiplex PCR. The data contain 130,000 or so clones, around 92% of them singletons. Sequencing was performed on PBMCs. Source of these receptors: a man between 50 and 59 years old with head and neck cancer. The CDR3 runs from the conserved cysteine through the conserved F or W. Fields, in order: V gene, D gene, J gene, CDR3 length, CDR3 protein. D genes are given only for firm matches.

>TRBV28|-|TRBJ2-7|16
CASSPHYREFSYEQYF
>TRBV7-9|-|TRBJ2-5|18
CASSLNRGGIQGQETQYF
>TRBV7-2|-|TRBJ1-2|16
CASSLVRTPERYGYTF
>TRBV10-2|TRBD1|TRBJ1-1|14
CASGEGGMNTEAFF
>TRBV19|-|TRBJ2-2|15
CASSRASGNTGELFF
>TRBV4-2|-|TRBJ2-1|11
CASSPNSEQFF
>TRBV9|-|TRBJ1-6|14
CASSVGQNNSPLHF
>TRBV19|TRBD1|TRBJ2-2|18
CASSIDPGTGGVTGELFF
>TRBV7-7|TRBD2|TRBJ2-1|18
CASSERTSGVGSYNEQFF
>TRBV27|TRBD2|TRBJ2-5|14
CASSRAGGKETQYF
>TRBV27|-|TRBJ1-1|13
CASSPPDGREAFF
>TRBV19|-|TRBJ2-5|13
CASSMRVRETQYF
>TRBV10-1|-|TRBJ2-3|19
CASSGSIMGQSGSTDTQYF
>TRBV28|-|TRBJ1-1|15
CASSLPGSVNTEAFF
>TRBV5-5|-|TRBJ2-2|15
CASGLGATNTGELFF
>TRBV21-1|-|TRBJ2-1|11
CASRPYNEQFF
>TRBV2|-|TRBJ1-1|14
CASSEAGANTEAFF